Listed below are T cell receptor beta chains from one sample, sequenced in a study of vaccination effects on CD4 cells after COVID-19. This table comes from immunoSEQ multiplex PCR, and its TCRdb copy is limited to in-frame clones, with some not included. Among 75,000 or so clones listed, 60% to 80% were seen once. These receptors' targets are unknown. The sequences come from CD4+ T cells from PBMCs cultured with HCoV-OC43 spike peptides, collected after COVID-19 vaccination. These receptors all come from a human donor who received a COVID-19 vaccine. Each CDR3 is given with its conserved first and last residue. A D gene is named only where the DNA matches it firmly. Some rows mark clone size as missing; the rest say once, few, many or name a class of expanded clone.

D gene: TRBD2; J gene: TRBJ2-2; clone size: NA; V gene: TRBV5-1; CDR3 protein: CASSYSGGIDVGELFF; CDR3 DNA: TGCGCCAGCAGCTATAGCGGGGGCATCGACGTCGGGGAGCTGTTTTTT
D gene: NA; J gene: TRBJ1-4; clone size: NA; V gene: TRBV19; CDR3 protein: CASQSPGEKLFF; CDR3 DNA: TGTGCCAGTCAGTCGCCAGGGGAAAAACTGTTTTTT
D gene: TRBD1; J gene: TRBJ1-5; clone size: NA; V gene: TRBV6-6; CDR3 protein: CASSQRWTGAYSNQPQHF; CDR3 DNA: TGTGCCAGCAGTCAAAGGTGGACAGGGGCTTATAGCAATCAGCCCCAGCATTTT
D gene: NA; J gene: TRBJ1-3; clone size: NA; V gene: TRBV2; CDR3 protein: CASSERVASGNTIYF; CDR3 DNA: TGTGCCAGCAGTGAAAGAGTTGCCTCTGGAAACACCATATATTTT
D gene: NA; J gene: TRBJ1-6; clone size: few; V gene: TRBV6-5; CDR3 protein: CASKLGHPNSPLHF; CDR3 DNA: TGTGCATCCAAACTGGGACACCCAAATTCACCCCTCCACTTT
D gene: NA; J gene: TRBJ1-4; clone size: NA; V gene: TRBV7-9; CDR3 protein: CASSLDGEESEKLFF; CDR3 DNA: TGTGCCAGCAGCTTAGACGGGGAAGAGAGCGAAAAACTGTTTTTT
D gene: NA; J gene: TRBJ1-4; clone size: NA; V gene: TRBV18; CDR3 protein: CASSPLGEKLFF; CDR3 DNA: TGTGCCAGCTCACCCCTAGGGGAAAAACTGTTTTTT
D gene: TRBD1; J gene: TRBJ1-1; clone size: NA; V gene: TRBV6-5; CDR3 protein: CASSWGQGPGHTEAFF; CDR3 DNA: TGTGCCAGCAGTTGGGGACAGGGCCCCGGGCACACTGAAGCTTTCTTT
D gene: NA; J gene: TRBJ2-1; clone size: NA; V gene: TRBV6-2/TRBV6-3; CDR3 protein: CASIPGNPDGYNEQFF; CDR3 DNA: TGTGCCAGCATCCCGGGCAATCCTGACGGGTACAATGAGCAGTTCTTC
D gene: TRBD1; J gene: TRBJ1-2; clone size: once; V gene: TRBV15; CDR3 protein: CATSRESLGQGVDYGYTF; CDR3 DNA: TGTGCCACCAGCAGAGAGTCCCTCGGACAGGGGGTAGACTATGGCTACACCTTC
D gene: TRBD1; J gene: TRBJ1-1; clone size: NA; V gene: TRBV18; CDR3 protein: CASSQDRGVVGVNTEAFF; CDR3 DNA: TGTGCCAGCTCACAAGACAGGGGCGTGGTCGGGGTGAACACTGAAGCTTTCTTT
D gene: TRBD1; J gene: TRBJ1-1; clone size: NA; V gene: TRBV18; CDR3 protein: CASSPDTTDRGRITEAFF; CDR3 DNA: TGTGCCAGCTCACCCGATACAACTGACAGGGGAAGAATCACTGAAGCTTTCTTT
D gene: TRBD1; J gene: TRBJ1-5; clone size: NA; V gene: TRBV2; CDR3 protein: CASSLDRGQPQHF; CDR3 DNA: TGTGCCAGCAGCTTGGACAGGGGTCAGCCCCAGCATTTT
D gene: NA; J gene: TRBJ2-2; clone size: NA; V gene: TRBV5-1; CDR3 protein: CASSLYQGNTGELFF; CDR3 DNA: TGCGCCAGCAGCTTGTATCAGGGTAACACCGGGGAGCTGTTTTTT
D gene: TRBD1; J gene: TRBJ2-3; clone size: NA; V gene: TRBV5-4; CDR3 protein: CASSPPDRVGADTQYF; CDR3 DNA: TGTGCCAGCAGCCCGCCTGACAGGGTAGGAGCAGATACGCAGTATTTT
D gene: NA; J gene: TRBJ2-3; clone size: NA; V gene: TRBV5-6; CDR3 protein: CASSVQGGGTDTQYF; CDR3 DNA: TGTGCCAGCAGCGTACAGGGTGGTGGGACAGATACGCAGTATTTT
D gene: NA; J gene: TRBJ1-2; clone size: once; V gene: TRBV6-2/TRBV6-3; CDR3 protein: CASSDQARGYTF; CDR3 DNA: TGTGCCAGCAGTGACCAAGCTCGTGGCTACACCTTC
D gene: TRBD2; J gene: TRBJ2-3; clone size: NA; V gene: TRBV11-2; CDR3 protein: CASSFSQRGGSTDTQYF; CDR3 DNA: TGTGCCAGCAGCTTTAGCCAGCGGGGGGGTAGCACAGATACGCAGTATTTT
D gene: NA; J gene: TRBJ1-4; clone size: NA; V gene: TRBV13; CDR3 protein: CASSLTGTREKLFF; CDR3 DNA: TGTGCCAGCAGCTTAACAGGGACTCGGGAAAAACTGTTTTTT
D gene: TRBD1; J gene: TRBJ1-4; clone size: few; V gene: TRBV3-1/TRBV3-2; CDR3 protein: CASSHSGTGNEKLFF; CDR3 DNA: TGTGCCAGCAGCCATTCAGGGACAGGGAACGAAAAACTGTTTTTT
D gene: NA; J gene: TRBJ1-3; clone size: few; V gene: TRBV29-1; CDR3 protein: CSAGQGPGNTIYF; CDR3 DNA: TGCAGCGCGGGGCAGGGGCCTGGAAACACCATATATTTT
D gene: NA; J gene: TRBJ2-5; clone size: NA; V gene: TRBV5-1; CDR3 protein: CASGRQGGVLETQYF; CDR3 DNA: TGCGCCAGCGGACGACAGGGCGGGGTATTAGAGACCCAGTACTTC
D gene: NA; J gene: TRBJ2-2; clone size: NA; V gene: TRBV2; CDR3 protein: CASSPRETGELFF; CDR3 DNA: TGTGCCAGCAGTCCCAGGGAAACCGGGGAGCTGTTTTTT
D gene: NA; J gene: TRBJ2-1; clone size: NA; V gene: TRBV5-6; CDR3 protein: CASSYWTYNEQFF; CDR3 DNA: TGTGCCAGCAGCTATTGGACATACAATGAGCAGTTCTTC
D gene: NA; J gene: TRBJ2-3; clone size: NA; V gene: TRBV7-8; CDR3 protein: CASSLGLFTDTQYF; CDR3 DNA: TGTGCCAGCAGCTTAGGGCTATTCACAGATACGCAGTATTTT
D gene: NA; J gene: TRBJ2-3; clone size: NA; V gene: TRBV7-2; CDR3 protein: CASSLILGSTDTQYF; CDR3 DNA: TGTGCCAGCAGCTTAATCCTAGGAAGCACAGATACGCAGTATTTT
D gene: TRBD1; J gene: TRBJ2-1; clone size: NA; V gene: TRBV5-1; CDR3 protein: CASSLGFVQGTGGHGEQFF; CDR3 DNA: TGCGCCAGCAGCTTGGGATTCGTTCAGGGGACAGGGGGCCATGGTGAGCAGTTCTTC
D gene: NA; J gene: TRBJ2-5; clone size: NA; V gene: TRBV7-2; CDR3 protein: CASSLWAGNQETQYF; CDR3 DNA: TGTGCCAGCAGCTTATGGGCGGGGAATCAAGAGACCCAGTACTTC
D gene: NA; J gene: TRBJ2-5; clone size: NA; V gene: TRBV5-1; CDR3 protein: CASRTLFQETQYF; CDR3 DNA: TGCGCCAGCAGAACCCTCTTCCAAGAGACCCAGTACTTC
D gene: NA; J gene: TRBJ1-1; clone size: few; V gene: TRBV30; CDR3 protein: CAWSRQATTEAFF; CDR3 DNA: TGTGCCTGGAGTAGACAGGCGACCACTGAAGCTTTCTTT
D gene: NA; J gene: TRBJ2-3; clone size: NA; V gene: TRBV2; CDR3 protein: CASSPNTDTQYF; CDR3 DNA: TGTGCCAGCAGTCCTAACACAGATACGCAGTATTTT
D gene: NA; J gene: TRBJ2-5; clone size: NA; V gene: TRBV7-3; CDR3 protein: CASSSNGQYQETQYF; CDR3 DNA: TGTGCCAGCAGCTCCAACGGACAGTACCAAGAGACCCAGTACTTC
D gene: NA; J gene: TRBJ2-3; clone size: NA; V gene: TRBV28; CDR3 protein: CASSLWVTDTQYF; CDR3 DNA: TGTGCCAGCAGTTTATGGGTAACAGATACGCAGTATTTT
D gene: NA; J gene: TRBJ2-5; clone size: NA; V gene: TRBV5-1; CDR3 protein: CASSPGTGGGTQYF; CDR3 DNA: TGCGCCAGCAGCCCTGGGACAGGCGGGGGGACCCAGTACTTC
D gene: NA; J gene: TRBJ2-5; clone size: NA; V gene: TRBV7-3; CDR3 protein: CASSSLGGQETQYF; CDR3 DNA: TGTGCCAGCAGCTCCCTGGGCGGTCAAGAGACCCAGTACTTC
D gene: NA; J gene: TRBJ1-4; clone size: NA; V gene: TRBV2; CDR3 protein: CAKRAAPNEKLFF; CDR3 DNA: TGTGCCAAGCGGGCTGCCCCTAATGAAAAACTGTTTTTT
D gene: NA; J gene: TRBJ1-1; clone size: NA; V gene: TRBV5-1; CDR3 protein: CASSLGPMNTEAFF; CDR3 DNA: TGCGCCAGCAGCTTGGGACCTATGAACACTGAAGCTTTCTTT
D gene: TRBD1; J gene: TRBJ2-5; clone size: NA; V gene: TRBV2; CDR3 protein: CASTIRQGGLETQYF; CDR3 DNA: TGTGCCAGCACCATCAGACAGGGTGGTTTGGAGACCCAGTACTTC
D gene: NA; J gene: TRBJ1-5; clone size: NA; V gene: TRBV10-2; CDR3 protein: CASSEGLQPQHF; CDR3 DNA: TGCGCCAGCAGTGAGGGTCTTCAGCCCCAGCATTTT
D gene: NA; J gene: TRBJ1-1; clone size: NA; V gene: TRBV10-2; CDR3 protein: CASMIRNTEAFF; CDR3 DNA: TGCGCCAGCATGATTCGGAACACTGAAGCTTTCTTT
D gene: NA; J gene: TRBJ2-5; clone size: NA; V gene: TRBV9; CDR3 protein: CASSPPSETQYF; CDR3 DNA: TGTGCCAGCAGCCCCCCTTCAGAGACCCAGTACTTC
D gene: TRBD1; J gene: TRBJ2-6; clone size: once; V gene: TRBV24-1; CDR3 protein: CATRGGQGLSGANVLTF; CDR3 DNA: TGTGCCACCAGGGGGGGACAGGGGTTATCTGGGGCCAACGTCCTGACTTTC
D gene: TRBD2; J gene: TRBJ2-3; clone size: NA; V gene: TRBV5-8; CDR3 protein: CASPSGTTEDTQYF; CDR3 DNA: TGTGCCAGCCCGTCCGGGACTACTGAAGATACGCAGTATTTT
D gene: NA; J gene: TRBJ1-4; clone size: NA; V gene: TRBV25-1; CDR3 protein: CASSVSGVGEKLFF; CDR3 DNA: TGTGCCAGCAGTGTCAGCGGAGTAGGGGAAAAACTGTTTTTT
D gene: NA; J gene: TRBJ1-1; clone size: NA; V gene: TRBV10-1; CDR3 protein: CASSEGGMNTEAFF; CDR3 DNA: TGCGCCAGCAGTGAAGGCGGGATGAACACTGAAGCTTTCTTT
D gene: TRBD1; J gene: TRBJ1-5; clone size: NA; V gene: TRBV12-3/TRBV12-4; CDR3 protein: CASSSTGVGHF; CDR3 DNA: TGTGCCAGCAGTTCGACAGGGGTCGGTCATTTT
D gene: NA; J gene: TRBJ2-6; clone size: NA; V gene: TRBV4-1; CDR3 protein: CASSQRGSGANVLTF; CDR3 DNA: TGCGCCAGCAGCCAAAGGGGTTCCGGGGCCAACGTCCTGACTTTC
D gene: NA; J gene: TRBJ1-5; clone size: NA; V gene: TRBV7-8; CDR3 protein: CASSWTDEQPQHF; CDR3 DNA: TGTGCCAGCAGCTGGACAGATGAACAGCCCCAGCATTTT
D gene: NA; J gene: TRBJ1-5; clone size: NA; V gene: TRBV3-1/TRBV3-2; CDR3 protein: CASSQSHSNQPQHF; CDR3 DNA: TGTGCCAGCAGCCAAAGCCATAGCAATCAGCCCCAGCATTTT
D gene: NA; J gene: TRBJ2-4; clone size: few; V gene: TRBV24-1; CDR3 protein: CATSEAGTLKNIQYF; CDR3 DNA: TGTGCCACCAGTGAGGCCGGGACCCTCAAAAACATTCAGTACTTC
D gene: NA; J gene: TRBJ2-4; clone size: NA; V gene: TRBV7-2; CDR3 protein: CASNAYMGAAKNIQYF; CDR3 DNA: TGTGCCAGCAACGCGTACATGGGAGCCGCCAAAAACATTCAGTACTTC
D gene: NA; J gene: TRBJ1-4; clone size: NA; V gene: TRBV5-5; CDR3 protein: CASTPFGGSNEKLFF; CDR3 DNA: TGTGCCAGCACCCCGTTCGGGGGGTCTAATGAAAAACTGTTTTTT
D gene: NA; J gene: TRBJ2-3; clone size: once; V gene: TRBV24-1; CDR3 protein: CATSGGNTDTQYF; CDR3 DNA: TGTGCCACCAGTGGGGGGAACACAGATACGCAGTATTTT
D gene: NA; J gene: TRBJ1-6; clone size: NA; V gene: TRBV3-1/TRBV3-2; CDR3 protein: CASSPSRNSPLHF; CDR3 DNA: TGTGCCAGCAGCCCATCCAGGAATTCACCCCTCCACTTT